The clone carrying this T cell receptor (beta chain) is judged medium-sized. The antigen remains unidentified. The memory fraction was CD4+CD45RO+CD25- cells. V shed 7 bases and J shed 7 bases, with 11 bases lying between them. Germline-derived CDR1 and CDR2 are SNHLY and FYNNEI. There are 12 residues in the CDR3. The study's findings and limits: Greatest tumor Treg TCR overlap was with tumor naive CD4+ cells.

After constant-region reverse-primer amplification, full-length variable regions underwent semi-nested PCR with Nested Universal Primer A. MiXCR, applied by TCRdb to the 5' RACE reads, yields one record per CDR3 protein. This table holds thousands of distinct CDR3 sequences, around 15% found once. The chain links TRBV2 to TRBJ2-1, with D possibly TRBD2 on 6 matching bases. Source material: memory CD4+ T cells sorted from blood. The sample's subset: memory CD4+ T cells, CD4+CD45RO+CD25-. This receptor was obtained from a female donor with breast cancer. Here the CDR3 reads CASIRERNEQFF. The DNA for the CDR3 is TGTGCCAGCATCCGGGAGAGAAATGAGCAGTTCTTC.